This T cell receptor (beta chain) comes out of a study of blood T cell repertoires in COVID-19. Looking at the study overall: Researchers got acute and convalescent COVID-19 samples from the United States, Italy and Spain.

V lost 4 bases, J lost 8 bases, and 11 bases lay in between. The CDR3 length is 13 residues. Germline CDR1 is ENHRY and CDR2 is SYGVKD. Assay: immunoSEQ multiplex PCR; the TCRdb copy retains only in-frame clones and omits some. This table holds around 100,000 clones, 89% found once. Sequencing was carried out using peripheral blood. The rearrangement links TRBV10-3 to TRBJ1-4; a weak D match, TRBD1 (6 bases). This clonotype was sampled from a man aged 45 to 65 with COVID-19, enrolled during active disease. The CDR3 DNA follows: TGTGCCATCAGTGGGGGGCCAGGGGAAAAACTGTTTTTT. Its translation: CAISGGPGEKLFF.